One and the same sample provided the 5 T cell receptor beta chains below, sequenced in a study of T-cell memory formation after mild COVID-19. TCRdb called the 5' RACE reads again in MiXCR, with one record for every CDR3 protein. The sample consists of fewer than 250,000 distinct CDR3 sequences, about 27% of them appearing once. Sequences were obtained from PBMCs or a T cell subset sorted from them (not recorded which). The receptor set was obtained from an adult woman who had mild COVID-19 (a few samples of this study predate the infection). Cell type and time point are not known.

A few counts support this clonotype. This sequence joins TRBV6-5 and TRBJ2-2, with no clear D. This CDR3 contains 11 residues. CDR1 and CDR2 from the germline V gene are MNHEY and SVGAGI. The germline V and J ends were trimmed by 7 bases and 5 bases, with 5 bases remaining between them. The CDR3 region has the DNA TGTGCCAGCATGAGTACCGGGGAGCTGTTTTTT. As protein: CASMSTGELFF.

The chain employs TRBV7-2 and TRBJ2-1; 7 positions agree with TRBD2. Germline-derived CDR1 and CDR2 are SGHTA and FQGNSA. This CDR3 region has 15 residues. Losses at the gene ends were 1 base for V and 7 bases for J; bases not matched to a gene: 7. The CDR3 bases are TGTGCCAGCAGCTTAGTGGCGGGAGTGGATAATGAGCAGTTCTTC. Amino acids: CASSLVAGVDNEQFF.

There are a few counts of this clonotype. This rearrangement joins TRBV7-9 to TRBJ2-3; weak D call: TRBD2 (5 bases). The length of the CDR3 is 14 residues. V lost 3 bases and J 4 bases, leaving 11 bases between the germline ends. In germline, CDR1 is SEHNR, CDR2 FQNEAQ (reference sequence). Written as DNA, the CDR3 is TGTGCCAGCAGCTTCAGGCTAGCCGCAGATACGCAGTATTTT. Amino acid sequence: CASSFRLAADTQYF.

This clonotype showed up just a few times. CDR3 DNA: TGTGCCAGCAGCTTCGGGACTAGCGGGAGTTCAGAGACCCAGTACTTC. It translates to CASSFGTSGSSETQYF. The genes are TRBV7-8 and TRBJ2-5; the match to TRBD2 covers 14 bases. Germline values: CDR1 SGHVS, CDR2 FQNEAQ. The CDR3 extends over 16 amino acids. Losses at the gene ends were 3 bases for V and 4 bases for J; bases not matched to a gene: 4.

The DNA of the CDR3 is TGCAGTGCTAGGTTGTCAGGACTCTACGAGCAGTACTTC. It translates to CSARLSGLYEQYF. The chain links TRBV20-1 to TRBJ2-7; maybe TRBD2 (5 bases). V lost 3 bases to trimming and J lost 3 bases, with 12 bases between them. From germline, CDR1 is DFQATT and CDR2 SNEGSKA (reference sequence). The CDR3 loop spans 13 amino acids.